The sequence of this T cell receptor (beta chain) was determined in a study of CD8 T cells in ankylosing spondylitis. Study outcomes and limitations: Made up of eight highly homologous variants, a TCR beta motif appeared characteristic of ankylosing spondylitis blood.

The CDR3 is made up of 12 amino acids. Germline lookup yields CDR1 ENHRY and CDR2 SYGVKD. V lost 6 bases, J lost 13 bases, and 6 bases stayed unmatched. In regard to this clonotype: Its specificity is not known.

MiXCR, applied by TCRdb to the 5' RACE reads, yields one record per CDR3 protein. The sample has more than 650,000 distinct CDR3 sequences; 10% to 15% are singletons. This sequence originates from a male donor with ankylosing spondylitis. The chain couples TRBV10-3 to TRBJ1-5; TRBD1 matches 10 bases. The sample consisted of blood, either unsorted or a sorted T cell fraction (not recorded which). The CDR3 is CAIRGQGMRQHF. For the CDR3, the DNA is TGTGCCATCAGGGGACAGGGGATGAGGCAGCATTTT.